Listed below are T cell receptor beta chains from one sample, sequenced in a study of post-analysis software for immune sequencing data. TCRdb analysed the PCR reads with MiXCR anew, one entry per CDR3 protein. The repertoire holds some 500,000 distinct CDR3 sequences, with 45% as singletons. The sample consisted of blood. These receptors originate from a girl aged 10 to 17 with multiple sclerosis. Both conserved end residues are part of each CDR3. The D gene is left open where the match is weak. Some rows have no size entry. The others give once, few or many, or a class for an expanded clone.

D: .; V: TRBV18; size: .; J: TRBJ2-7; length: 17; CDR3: CASSPIAGNSNFYEQYF; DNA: TGTGCCAGCTCACCAATTGCGGGGAACTCCAACTTCTACGAGCAGTACTTC
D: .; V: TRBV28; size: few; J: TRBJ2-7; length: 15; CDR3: CASSPPRLESREQYF; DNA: TGTGCCAGCAGCCCCCCAAGACTAGAATCAAGAGAGCAGTACTTC
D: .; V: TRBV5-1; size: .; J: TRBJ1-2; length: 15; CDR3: CASSLTASNNYGYTF; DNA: TGCGCCAGCAGCTTGACAGCGAGTAATAACTATGGCTACACCTTC
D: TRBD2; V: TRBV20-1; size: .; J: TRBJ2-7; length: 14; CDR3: CSARTSGLSYEQYF; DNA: TGCAGTGCCCGGACTAGCGGGCTCTCCTACGAGCAGTACTTC
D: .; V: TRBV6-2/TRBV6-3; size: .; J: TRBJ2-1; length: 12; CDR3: CASSHSINEQFF; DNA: TGTGCCAGCAGTCACTCGATCAATGAGCAGTTCTTC
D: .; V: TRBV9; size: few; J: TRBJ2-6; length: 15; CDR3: CASSVTGSGANVLTF; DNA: TGTGCCAGCAGCGTAACAGGGTCTGGGGCCAACGTCCTGACTTTC
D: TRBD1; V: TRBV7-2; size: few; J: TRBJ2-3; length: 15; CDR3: CASSLGTGLTDTQYF; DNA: TGTGCCAGCAGCTTGGGGACAGGACTCACAGATACGCAGTATTTT
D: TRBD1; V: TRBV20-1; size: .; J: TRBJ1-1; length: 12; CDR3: CSATQGEVGAFF; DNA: TGCAGTGCCACCCAGGGGGAGGTTGGAGCTTTCTTT
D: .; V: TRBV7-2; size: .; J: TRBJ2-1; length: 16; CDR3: CASSLRTASLGYEQFF; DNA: TGTGCCAGCAGCTTACGTACTGCCTCCCTTGGTTATGAGCAGTTCTTC
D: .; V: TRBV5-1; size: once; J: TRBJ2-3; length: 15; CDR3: CASSPEGPGAGTQYF; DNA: TGCGCCAGCAGCCCTGAGGGGCCGGGAGCGGGTACGCAGTATTTT
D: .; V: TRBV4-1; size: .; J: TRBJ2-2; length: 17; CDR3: CASSQVWTLSNTGELFF; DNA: TGCGCCAGCAGCCAAGTATGGACACTTTCGAACACCGGGGAGCTGTTTTTT
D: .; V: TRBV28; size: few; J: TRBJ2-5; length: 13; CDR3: CASSFGARTEQYF; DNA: TGTGCCAGCAGTTTTGGGGCTCGGACGGAGCAGTACTTC
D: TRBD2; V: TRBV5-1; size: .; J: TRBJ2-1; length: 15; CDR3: CASSRTSGSHNEQFF; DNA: TGCGCCAGCAGTCGGACTAGCGGGAGCCACAATGAGCAGTTCTTC
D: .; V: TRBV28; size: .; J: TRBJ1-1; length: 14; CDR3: CASTMAPAITEAFF; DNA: TGTGCCAGCACTATGGCCCCCGCAATCACTGAAGCTTTCTTT
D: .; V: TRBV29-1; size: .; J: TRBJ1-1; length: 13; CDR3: CSVELLLASEAFF; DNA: TGCAGCGTTGAACTTTTACTAGCCTCTGAAGCTTTCTTT
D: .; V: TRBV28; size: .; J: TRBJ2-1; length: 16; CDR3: CASSLAGAADHNEQFF; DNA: TGTGCCAGCAGTCTAGCTGGGGCAGCTGACCACAATGAGCAGTTCTTC
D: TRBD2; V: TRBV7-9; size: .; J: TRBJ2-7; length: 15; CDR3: CASSSLGTSGYEQYF; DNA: TGTGCCAGCAGCTCCCTCGGGACTAGCGGTTACGAGCAGTACTTC
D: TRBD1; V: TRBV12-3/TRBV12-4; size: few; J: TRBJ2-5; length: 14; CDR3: CASRQSRQGETQYF; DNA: TGTGCCAGCAGACAGTCCAGACAGGGGGAGACCCAGTACTTC
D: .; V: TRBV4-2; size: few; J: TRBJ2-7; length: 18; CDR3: CASSQEIGLAALSYEQYF; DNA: TGTGCCAGCAGCCAAGAGATAGGCTTAGCGGCCCTCTCCTACGAGCAGTACTTC
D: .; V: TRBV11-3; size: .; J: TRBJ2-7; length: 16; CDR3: CASSLDGRTEGYEQYF; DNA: TGTGCCAGCAGCTTAGACGGGCGGACGGAGGGCTACGAGCAGTACTTC
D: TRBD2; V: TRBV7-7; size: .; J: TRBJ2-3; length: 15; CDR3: CASSPQSAGGDTQYF; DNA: TGTGCTAGCAGCCCCCAGTCGGCGGGGGGAGATACGCAGTATTTT
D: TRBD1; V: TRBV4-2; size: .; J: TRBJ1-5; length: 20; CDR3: CASSQFAESGQGLSNQPQHF; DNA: TGTGCCAGCAGCCAATTCGCCGAATCGGGACAGGGGTTGAGCAATCAGCCCCAGCATTTT
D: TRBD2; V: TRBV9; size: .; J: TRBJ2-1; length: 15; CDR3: CASSVVAGVGDEQFF; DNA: TGTGCCAGCAGCGTCGTAGCGGGAGTTGGGGATGAGCAGTTCTTC
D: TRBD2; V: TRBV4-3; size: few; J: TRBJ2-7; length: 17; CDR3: CASSQDATSGMLYEQYF; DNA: TGCGCCAGCAGCCAAGATGCCACTAGCGGGATGCTCTACGAGCAGTACTTC
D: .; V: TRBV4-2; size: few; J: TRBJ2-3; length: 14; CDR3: CASSSGIGTDTQYF; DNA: TGTGCCAGCAGCTCCGGGATTGGCACAGATACGCAGTATTTT
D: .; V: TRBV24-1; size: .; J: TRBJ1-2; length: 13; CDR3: CATSDWDNYGYTF; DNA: TGTGCCACCAGTGATTGGGACAACTATGGCTACACCTTC
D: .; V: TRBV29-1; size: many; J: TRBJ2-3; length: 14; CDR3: CSVGRARTTDTQYF; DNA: TGCAGCGTGGGTCGAGCGCGAACAACAGATACGCAGTATTTT
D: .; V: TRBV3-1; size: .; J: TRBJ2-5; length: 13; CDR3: CASSLDFQETQYF; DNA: TGTGCCAGCAGCTTGGACTTCCAAGAGACCCAGTACTTC
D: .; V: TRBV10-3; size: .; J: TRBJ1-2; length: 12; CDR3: CAISDPRGGYTF; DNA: TGTGCCATCAGTGACCCCAGGGGTGGCTACACCTTC
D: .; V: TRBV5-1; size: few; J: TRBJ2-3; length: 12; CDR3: CASSFFMDTQYF; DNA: TGCGCCAGCAGCTTTTTTATGGATACGCAGTATTTT
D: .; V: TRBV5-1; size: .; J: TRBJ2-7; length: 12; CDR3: CASSFDLYEQYF; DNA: TGCGCCAGCAGCTTCGATCTCTACGAGCAGTACTTC